This is a list of T cell receptor beta chains from one sample in a study of blood T cell repertoires in COVID-19. Method: immunoSEQ multiplex PCR; TCRdb's copy keeps in-frame clones and lacks some. Seen here are roughly 280,000 clones, 86% observed once, and the top ten hold about 10%. The specimen sequenced was peripheral blood. The source is a man aged 40-49 years with active or convalescent COVID-19. CDR3s include the opening cysteine and the closing phenylalanine or tryptophan. D genes are given only for firm matches. Rows may omit the clone size; those that give it use once, few, many or a size class.

V: TRBV6-4
D: TRBD1
J: TRBJ1-5
size: NA
DNA: TGTGCCAGCAGCCCGACAGGGCTTGAGCCCCAGCATTTT
CDR3: CASSPTGLEPQHF

V: TRBV9
D: TRBD2
J: TRBJ2-1
size: NA
DNA: TGTGCCAGCAGCGTAGGACTAGCGGGGGCGGATAATGAGCAGTTCTTC
CDR3: CASSVGLAGADNEQFF

V: TRBV5-4
D: TRBD1
J: TRBJ2-2
size: NA
DNA: TGTGCCAGCTCCCGACAGGGCGGAACCGGGGAGCTGTTTTTT
CDR3: CASSRQGGTGELFF

V: TRBV5-6
D: NA
J: TRBJ2-7
size: NA
DNA: TGTGCCAGCAGCATCAGGGGAAGAAGTGGCGACGAGCAGTACTTC
CDR3: CASSIRGRSGDEQYF

V: TRBV27
D: NA
J: TRBJ1-6
size: NA
DNA: TGTGCCAGCAGTTTACACCAGGGCTCTTCACCCCTCCACTTT
CDR3: CASSLHQGSSPLHF

V: TRBV19
D: TRBD1
J: TRBJ1-5
size: NA
DNA: TGTGCCAGCTGTATGAGACAGGGGTATAGCAATCAGCCCCAGCATTTT
CDR3: CASCMRQGYSNQPQHF

V: TRBV6-5
D: NA
J: TRBJ1-4
size: NA
DNA: TGTGCCAGCAGTTACCTCGGAGGAATTGAAAAACTGTTTTTT
CDR3: CASSYLGGIEKLFF

V: TRBV5-4
D: TRBD2
J: TRBJ2-1
size: NA
DNA: TGTGCCAGCGGGACTAGCGGGAGAAATGAGCAGTTCTTC
CDR3: CASGTSGRNEQFF

V: TRBV19
D: TRBD1
J: TRBJ1-2
size: once
DNA: TGTGCCAGTAAAACGGGACAGGATATCGGCGGCTACACCTTC
CDR3: CASKTGQDIGGYTF

V: TRBV5-1
D: TRBD2
J: TRBJ2-7
size: NA
DNA: TGCGCCAGCAGCTTGGGTCGGACTAGCGGGCTAAGCTCCTACGAGCAGTACTTC
CDR3: CASSLGRTSGLSSYEQYF

V: TRBV10-3
D: TRBD1
J: TRBJ1-1
size: NA
DNA: TGTGCCATCAGTGAGTCGAGGGAGGGACAGGTAGCTTTCTTT
CDR3: CAISESREGQVAFF

V: TRBV27
D: NA
J: TRBJ1-5
size: NA
DNA: TGTGCCAGCACCCTCACCGGGGGGATCAATCAGCCCCAGCATTTT
CDR3: CASTLTGGINQPQHF

V: TRBV9
D: NA
J: TRBJ1-1
size: NA
DNA: TGTGCCAGCAGCGTGCGGGGGACGGACCGGAACACTGAAGCTTTCTTT
CDR3: CASSVRGTDRNTEAFF

V: TRBV24-1
D: NA
J: TRBJ2-1
size: once
DNA: TGTGCCACCAGTGATCTATACAATGAGCAGTTCTTC
CDR3: CATSDLYNEQFF

V: TRBV4-1
D: NA
J: TRBJ1-5
size: NA
DNA: TGCGCCAGCAGCCCATTTATGCAGGGGACACATAGCAATCAGCCCCAGCATTTT
CDR3: CASSPFMQGTHSNQPQHF

V: TRBV24-1
D: NA
J: TRBJ1-4
size: once
DNA: TGTGCCACCAGTGAGAAGGGAGGACATAATGAAAAACTGTTTTTT
CDR3: CATSEKGGHNEKLFF

V: TRBV7-9
D: NA
J: TRBJ1-6
size: NA
DNA: TGTGCCAGTGGGCAGGGTCGGAATTCACCCCTCCACTTT
CDR3: CASGQGRNSPLHF

V: TRBV5-4
D: TRBD1
J: TRBJ2-2
size: NA
DNA: TGTGCCAGCCGCAGGGGGCCTGACGGGGAGCTGTTTTTT
CDR3: CASRRGPDGELFF

V: TRBV21-1
D: NA
J: TRBJ2-5
size: NA
DNA: TGTGCCAGCATTGGGACAGCACAAGAGACCCAGTACTTC
CDR3: CASIGTAQETQYF

V: TRBV2
D: NA
J: TRBJ1-4
size: NA
DNA: TGTGCCAGCAGAACAACAGTCAGCGAAAAACTGTTTTTT
CDR3: CASRTTVSEKLFF

V: TRBV4-2
D: TRBD1
J: TRBJ1-4
size: NA
DNA: TGTGCCAGCAGCCAAGACGGGCAGGGGGGTAGTGAAAAACTGTTTTTT
CDR3: CASSQDGQGGSEKLFF

V: TRBV10-3
D: NA
J: TRBJ2-7
size: NA
DNA: TGTGCCATCAGTGCTCAACTTCCCTCCTACGAGCAGTACTTC
CDR3: CAISAQLPSYEQYF

V: TRBV5-5
D: NA
J: TRBJ1-2
size: NA
DNA: TGTGCCAGCAGCTTGGTGTCGGAGCACTATGGCTACACCTTC
CDR3: CASSLVSEHYGYTF

V: TRBV19
D: TRBD1
J: TRBJ1-5
size: few
DNA: TGTGCCAGTACGAAGGGACAGGGTAACCAGCCCCAGCATTTT
CDR3: CASTKGQGNQPQHF

V: TRBV19
D: NA
J: TRBJ1-5
size: NA
DNA: TGTGCCAGTAGTATGGACATAGGCAATCAGCCCCAGCATTTT
CDR3: CASSMDIGNQPQHF

V: TRBV5-6
D: NA
J: TRBJ1-6
size: NA
DNA: TGTGCCAGCAGCTCCTTCTTGCTCGGACAGCTAGATTCACCCCTCCACTTT
CDR3: CASSSFLLGQLDSPLHF

V: TRBV10-3
D: NA
J: TRBJ2-1
size: many
DNA: TGTGCCACCGTTTTTAGTGAACTTTACAATGAGCAGTTCTTC
CDR3: CATVFSELYNEQFF

V: TRBV3-1/TRBV3-2
D: TRBD2
J: TRBJ2-1
size: NA
DNA: TGTGCCAGCAGCCAAGTTTCGACGTGGGGGAGCGGGGGGCCCCGGTTCTTC
CDR3: CASSQVSTWGSGGPRFF

V: TRBV18
D: NA
J: TRBJ2-2
size: NA
DNA: TGTGCCAGCTCACCCGAGATAAACACCGGGGAGCTGTTTTTT
CDR3: CASSPEINTGELFF

V: TRBV2
D: NA
J: TRBJ2-3
size: NA
DNA: TGTGCCAGCAATCGGGTTGATATAACAGATACGCAGTATTTT
CDR3: CASNRVDITDTQYF

V: TRBV5-1
D: TRBD2
J: TRBJ2-3
size: once
DNA: TGCGCCAGCACAGGACTAGCGGGTAGCAGCACAGATACGCAGTATTTT
CDR3: CASTGLAGSSTDTQYF

V: TRBV5-6
D: NA
J: TRBJ1-3
size: NA
DNA: TGTGCCAGCAGCTCGTGGGGCACTGGAAACACCATATATTTT
CDR3: CASSSWGTGNTIYF

V: TRBV9
D: NA
J: TRBJ2-5
size: NA
DNA: TGTGCCAGCAGCGGAACGGGATCCGACCCCGGGACCCAGTACTTC
CDR3: CASSGTGSDPGTQYF

V: TRBV18
D: TRBD1
J: TRBJ1-1
size: once
DNA: TGTGCCAGCTCACGCCCGACAGGGGCGAACACTGAAGCTTTCTTT
CDR3: CASSRPTGANTEAFF

V: TRBV19
D: TRBD2
J: TRBJ2-3
size: once
DNA: TGTGCCAGCGGGACTAGCGGGAGGCAAGATACGCAGTATTTT
CDR3: CASGTSGRQDTQYF

V: TRBV29-1
D: TRBD2
J: TRBJ2-2
size: NA
DNA: TGCAGCGTTGGTAGCGGGACCGGGGAGCTGTTTTTT
CDR3: CSVGSGTGELFF

V: TRBV4-1
D: NA
J: TRBJ2-5
size: NA
DNA: TGCGCCAGCAGCCAAACAGGGAGCCGAGAGACCCAGTACTTC
CDR3: CASSQTGSRETQYF

V: TRBV5-1
D: TRBD1
J: TRBJ2-3
size: once
DNA: TGCGCCAGTATCCAGGGGGCGAGCACAGATACGCAGTATTTT
CDR3: CASIQGASTDTQYF

V: TRBV5-3
D: TRBD1
J: TRBJ1-5
size: NA
DNA: TGTGCCAGAAGCTTGGGGGACCGGGACAGGGTCAATCAGCCCCAGCATTTT
CDR3: CARSLGDRDRVNQPQHF

V: TRBV19
D: NA
J: TRBJ2-1
size: NA
DNA: TGTGCCAGTACCCACGGGGGGCCTTACAATGAGCAGTTCTTC
CDR3: CASTHGGPYNEQFF

V: TRBV28
D: NA
J: TRBJ1-5
size: NA
DNA: TGTGCCAGCAGTTTAAACCAGGGTCAGCCCCAGCATTTT
CDR3: CASSLNQGQPQHF

V: TRBV11-3
D: NA
J: TRBJ2-5
size: NA
DNA: TGTGCCAGCACCGTCGCCGGGGGTGGAGAGACCCAGTACTTC
CDR3: CASTVAGGGETQYF

V: TRBV5-1
D: TRBD1
J: TRBJ2-7
size: NA
DNA: TGCGCCAGCAGCTCAACGGGACAGACCACCTACGAGCAGTACTTC
CDR3: CASSSTGQTTYEQYF

V: TRBV28
D: TRBD1
J: TRBJ1-2
size: NA
DNA: TGTGCCAGCCGCCTTTCCGGGACAGGGGGCTCTGGCTACACCTTC
CDR3: CASRLSGTGGSGYTF

V: TRBV3-1/TRBV3-2
D: NA
J: TRBJ1-5
size: once
DNA: TGTGCCAGCAGCCAAGGCTCCTTCGGGGGAGAATCCGATAGCAATCAGCCCCAGCATTTT
CDR3: CASSQGSFGGESDSNQPQHF

V: TRBV5-1
D: TRBD1
J: TRBJ2-7
size: NA
DNA: TGCGCCAGCAGCTGGACCGGGACAGCCTACGAGCAGTACTTC
CDR3: CASSWTGTAYEQYF

V: TRBV7-9
D: NA
J: TRBJ2-2
size: NA
DNA: TGTGCCAGCAGCTTAGACCCTAGCGGGGAGCTGTTTTTT
CDR3: CASSLDPSGELFF

V: TRBV7-9
D: TRBD2
J: TRBJ2-5
size: NA
DNA: TGTGCCAGCACCCACGAGGCTAGCGGGAGGGCCGGGATTCCGACCCAGTACTTC
CDR3: CASTHEASGRAGIPTQYF

V: TRBV13
D: TRBD2
J: TRBJ2-3
size: NA
DNA: TGTGCCAGCAGCAGCGGGGGAATTAGCACAGATACGCAGTATTTT
CDR3: CASSSGGISTDTQYF

V: TRBV15
D: NA
J: TRBJ1-2
size: once
DNA: TGTGCCACCAGCGGCAGGGTGGCTTTCGGCTACACCTTC
CDR3: CATSGRVAFGYTF

V: TRBV6-5
D: NA
J: TRBJ1-5
size: NA
DNA: TGTGCCAGCAGTTACATGGGCCAGGCAGGTCAGCCCCAGCATTTT
CDR3: CASSYMGQAGQPQHF